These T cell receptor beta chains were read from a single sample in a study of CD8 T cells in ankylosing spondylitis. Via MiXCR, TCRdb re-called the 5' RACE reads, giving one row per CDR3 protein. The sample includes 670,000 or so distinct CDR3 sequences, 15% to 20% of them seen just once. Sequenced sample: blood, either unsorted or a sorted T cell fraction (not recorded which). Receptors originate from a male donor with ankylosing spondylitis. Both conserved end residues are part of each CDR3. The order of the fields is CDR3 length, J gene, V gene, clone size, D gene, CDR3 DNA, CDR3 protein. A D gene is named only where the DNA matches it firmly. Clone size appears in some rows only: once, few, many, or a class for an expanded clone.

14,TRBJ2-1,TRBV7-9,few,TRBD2,TGTGCCAGCAGCTCCCGCGGGGGTTACAATGAGCAGTTCTTC,CASSSRGGYNEQFF
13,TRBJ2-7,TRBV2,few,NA,TGTGCCAGCAGTGTGGACACCTCCTACGAGCAGTACTTC,CASSVDTSYEQYF
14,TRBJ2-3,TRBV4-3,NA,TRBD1,TGCGCCAGCAGCCCGGGACAGGGAGGCGATACGCAGTATTTT,CASSPGQGGDTQYF
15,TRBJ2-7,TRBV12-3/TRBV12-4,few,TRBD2,TGTGCCAGCAGCTTTACTAGCGGGGGAGCCTACGAGCAGTACTTC,CASSFTSGGAYEQYF
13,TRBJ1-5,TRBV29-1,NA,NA,TGCAGCGTTGCCCCGGGTTCCAATCAGCCCCAGCATTTT,CSVAPGSNQPQHF
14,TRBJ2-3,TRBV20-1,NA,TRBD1,TGCAGTGCTAAACCGGGACAGGGCACAGATACGCAGTATTTT,CSAKPGQGTDTQYF
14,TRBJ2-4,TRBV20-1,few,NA,TGCAGTGCCGAGAGACAGGTAGCCAAAAACATTCAGTACTTC,CSAERQVAKNIQYF
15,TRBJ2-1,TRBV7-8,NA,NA,TGTGCCAGCAGCCATGACAGGAAGGTCGGGGATGAGCAGTTCTTC,CASSHDRKVGDEQFF
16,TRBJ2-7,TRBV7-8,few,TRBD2,TGTGCCAGCAGCGCAGCTAGCGGGAGGGATACCTACGAGCAGTACTTC,CASSAASGRDTYEQYF
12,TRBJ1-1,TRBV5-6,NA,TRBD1,TGTGCCAGCAGCGTAAGGGGGCTCTGGGCTTTCTTT,CASSVRGLWAFF
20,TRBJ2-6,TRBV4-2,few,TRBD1,TGTGCCAGCAGCCAAGAAAGGGGGACAGGGGAATTCTCTGGGGCCAACGTCCTGACTTTC,CASSQERGTGEFSGANVLTF
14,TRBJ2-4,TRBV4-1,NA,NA,TGCGCCAGCAGCCAAGACAGGGCGGTGCACATTCAGTACTTC,CASSQDRAVHIQYF
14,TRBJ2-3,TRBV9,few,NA,TGTGCCAGCAGCGTAGGGACAGTCGAAGATACGCAGTATTTT,CASSVGTVEDTQYF
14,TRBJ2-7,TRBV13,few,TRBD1,TGTGCCAGCAGCTTCGGACAGGACCCAAGGGAGCAGTACTTC,CASSFGQDPREQYF
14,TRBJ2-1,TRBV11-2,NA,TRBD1,TGTGCCAGCAGCTTAGCGGACAGGAACAATGAGCAGTTCTTC,CASSLADRNNEQFF
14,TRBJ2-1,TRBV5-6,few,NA,TGTGCCAGCAGCTTGTTACAGCAGGGTAATGAGCAGTTCTTC,CASSLLQQGNEQFF
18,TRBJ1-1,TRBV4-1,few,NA,TGCGCCAGCAGCCACCCTACAGGGACCGGGGACATGAACACTGAAGCTTTCTTT,CASSHPTGTGDMNTEAFF
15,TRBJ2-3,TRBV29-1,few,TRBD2,TGCAGCGTATTCGGACTAGCGTCGTTCACAGATACGCAGTATTTT,CSVFGLASFTDTQYF
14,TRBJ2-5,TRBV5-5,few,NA,TGTGCCAGCAGCTTGGAGGTGGGGAGAGAGACCCAGTACTTC,CASSLEVGRETQYF
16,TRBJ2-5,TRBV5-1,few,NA,TGCGCCAGCAGCGCTATTTTTGGGACGGACCAAGAGACCCAGTACTTC,CASSAIFGTDQETQYF
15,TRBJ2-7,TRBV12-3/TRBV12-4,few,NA,TGTGCCAGCAGCCCCTCGGGGAACAAAATCTACGAGCAGTACTTC,CASSPSGNKIYEQYF
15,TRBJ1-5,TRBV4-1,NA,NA,TGCGCCAGCAGCCAAGAGGCCAGCGGGGGTCAGCCCCAGCATTTT,CASSQEASGGQPQHF
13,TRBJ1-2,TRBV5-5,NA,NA,TGTGCCAGCAGCTATCGGGCAGCCTATGGCTACACCTTC,CASSYRAAYGYTF
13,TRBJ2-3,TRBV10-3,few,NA,TGTGCCATCAGTGAGTTAGGTTCGGATACGCAGTATTTT,CAISELGSDTQYF
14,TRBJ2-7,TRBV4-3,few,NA,TGCGCCAGCAGCTTAGACCTCAGGGTTGACGAGCAGTACTTC,CASSLDLRVDEQYF
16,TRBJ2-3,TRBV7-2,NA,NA,TGTGCCAGCAGCTTAGCGGGGGCTAGCCGCACAGATACGCAGTATTTT,CASSLAGASRTDTQYF
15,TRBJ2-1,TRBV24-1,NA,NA,TGTGCCACCAGTGATTCAAACAGGGACTACAATGAGCAGTTCTTC,CATSDSNRDYNEQFF
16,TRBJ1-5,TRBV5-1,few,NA,TGCGCCAGCAGCCCCGAAGGCTCAGGGGCTTATCAGCCCCAGCATTTT,CASSPEGSGAYQPQHF
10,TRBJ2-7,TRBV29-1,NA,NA,TGCAGCGTTCTAGACTACGAGCAGTACTTC,CSVLDYEQYF
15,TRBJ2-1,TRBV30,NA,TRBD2,TGTGCCTGGAGTGTACAAGTAGCGGGGGGGAATGAGCAGTTCTTC,CAWSVQVAGGNEQFF
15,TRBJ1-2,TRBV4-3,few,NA,TGCGCCAGCAGCCAAGGTTGGGGGCGACGAGATGGCTACACCTTC,CASSQGWGRRDGYTF
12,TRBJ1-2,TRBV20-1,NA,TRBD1,TGCAGTGCGCCGCAGGGGGCTGGGCGCTACACCTTC,CSAPQGAGRYTF
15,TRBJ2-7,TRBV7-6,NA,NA,TGTGCCAGCAGCTTAGCGCTGGAGGGTGGGTACGAGCAGTACTTC,CASSLALEGGYEQYF
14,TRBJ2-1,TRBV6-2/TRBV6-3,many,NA,TGTGCCAGCAGTTACTCGGACACCTACAATGAGCAGTTCTTC,CASSYSDTYNEQFF
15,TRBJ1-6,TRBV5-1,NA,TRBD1,TGCGCCAGCAGCTCGACCGGGACAGGGGACTCACCCCTCCACTTT,CASSSTGTGDSPLHF
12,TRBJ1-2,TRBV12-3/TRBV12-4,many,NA,TGTGCCAGCAGTTTAGGCAGTTATGGCTACACCTTC,CASSLGSYGYTF
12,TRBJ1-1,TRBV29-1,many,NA,TGCAGCGCCCAAATAGGAGAAACTGAAGCTTTCTTT,CSAQIGETEAFF
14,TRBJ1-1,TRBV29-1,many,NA,TGCAGCGTTGAAGCAGGGCAGGGGAGGTCTGAAGCTTTCTTT,CSVEAGQGRSEAFF
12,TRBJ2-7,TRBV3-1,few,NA,TGTGCCAGCAGCCAAGTAAGTGACGAGCAGTACTTC,CASSQVSDEQYF
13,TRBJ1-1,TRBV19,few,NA,TGTGCCAGTAAGGGGGGGCAGAACACTGAAGCTTTCTTT,CASKGGQNTEAFF
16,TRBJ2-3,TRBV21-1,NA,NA,TGTGCCAGCAGCACCGGGACTAGCGGACAAACAGATACGCAGTATTTT,CASSTGTSGQTDTQYF
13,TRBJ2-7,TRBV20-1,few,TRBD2,TGCAGTGCCTTAGCGGGAGGATGGGGCGAGCAGTACTTC,CSALAGGWGEQYF
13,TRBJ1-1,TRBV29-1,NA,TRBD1,TGCAGCTCAGCCCGACAGGGAGGCGCTGAAGCTTTCTTT,CSSARQGGAEAFF
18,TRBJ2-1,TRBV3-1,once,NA,TGTGCCAGCAGCCAAGGCAACATAGCGGACAGCTCCTACAATGAGCAGTTCTTC,CASSQGNIADSSYNEQFF
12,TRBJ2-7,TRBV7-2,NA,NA,TGTGCCAGCAGCTCAACCCCCTACGAGCAGTACTTC,CASSSTPYEQYF
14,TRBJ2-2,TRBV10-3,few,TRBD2,TGTGCCATCGGGACTAGCGCGAACACCGGGGAGCTGTTTTTT,CAIGTSANTGELFF
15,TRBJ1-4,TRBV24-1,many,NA,TGTGCCACCAGTGATTGGTGGCAGGGCGGTGAAAAACTGTTTTTT,CATSDWWQGGEKLFF
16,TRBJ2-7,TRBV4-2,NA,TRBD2,TGTGCCAGCAGCCAAGAGGGCAGCGGGAGTGGGGGCGAGCAGTACTTC,CASSQEGSGSGGEQYF
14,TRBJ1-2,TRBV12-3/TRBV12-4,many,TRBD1,TGTGCCAGCAGGGGGACAGGGGGAAACTATGGCTACACCTTC,CASRGTGGNYGYTF
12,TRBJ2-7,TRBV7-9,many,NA,TGTGCCAGCAGCTTAGCGGACGGGGAGCAGTACTTC,CASSLADGEQYF
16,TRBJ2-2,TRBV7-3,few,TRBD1,TGTGCCAGCAGCCCCTTGGGACAGGGGGCGGCCGGGGAGCTGTTTTTT,CASSPLGQGAAGELFF
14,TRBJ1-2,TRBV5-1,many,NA,TGCGCCAGCAGCTTGGACCTGACCGCGGGAGGCTACACCTTC,CASSLDLTAGGYTF
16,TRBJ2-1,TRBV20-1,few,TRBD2,TGCAGTGCTAGAGATTGGACTAGCGGGGGGCGCGATGAGCAGTTCTTC,CSARDWTSGGRDEQFF
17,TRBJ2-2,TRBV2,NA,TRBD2,TGTGCCAGCAGATCACCGGGACTAGCGGCGAACACCGGGGAGCTGTTTTTT,CASRSPGLAANTGELFF
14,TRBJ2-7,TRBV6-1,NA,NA,TGTGCCAGCAGCTCCCTCGGGGGTGCCTACGAGCAGTACTTC,CASSSLGGAYEQYF